This T cell receptor (beta chain) was captured by sequencing in a study of cytomegalovirus exposure and HLA in healthy donors. Overall study findings and caveats: In a later analysis, a missense DCLRE1C variant was linked to TCR beta V- and J-gene trimming.

Per germline, CDR1 SNHLY and CDR2 FYNNEI. The CDR3 spans 16 residues. V was clipped by 6 bases and J by 5 bases; unmatched bases: 6. The PCR was carried out with 60 Vbeta primers and 13 Jbeta primers. The method was immunoSEQ multiplex PCR; TCRdb's version includes in-frame clones alone and lacks a portion of them. Here the sample spans around 100,000 clones, about 77% being singletons. A word on this clone: Antigen: not known.

The chain employs TRBV2 and TRBJ2-5, with TRBD2 matching 16 bases. Sequenced: PBMCs. The receptor was derived from a male donor in good health and CMV-seropositive. The CDR3 DNA reads as TGTGCCAGCAGCCCGGGACTAGCGGGGGGGGGCGAGACCCAGTACTTC. Its translation is CASSPGLAGGGETQYF.